These 23 T cell receptor beta chains were sequenced from one sample in a study of blood T cells in healthy people across ages (dated by TCRdb to about 2015). Library preparation was by 5' RACE. This sample was sequenced with an Illumina HiSeq 2500. A second PCR of roughly 6 to 12 cycles was run with a J-beta primer mix and a sample-barcoded 5' primer. TCRdb redid the processing of the public reads, applying fastp at Q25 and MiXCR, and retained in-frame beta chains. Each entry is one CDR3 protein sequence, shown with its most common DNA and genes. The sample contains around 710,000 distinct CDR3 sequences, about 42% of them found a single time. The ten largest clonotypes hold 20% to 25% of the sample. Sequenced sample: blood. Source of these receptors: a woman aged 55-70 years in good health.

CDR3 in amino acids: CSASVETVSYEQYF. The CDR3 DNA is TGCAGTGCTAGTGTGGAGACGGTGTCCTACGAGCAGTACTTC. The chain links TRBV20-1 to TRBJ2-7; D is ambiguous. The CDR3 is made up of 14 amino acids. CDR1 and CDR2 from the germline V gene are DFQATT and SNEGSKA (reference sequence). V was pared by 3 bases and J by 1 base, with 13 bases between.

The J gene is TRBJ2-1, the V gene TRBV7-2; D is possibly TRBD1 (6 bases). Germline-derived CDR1 and CDR2 are SGHTA and FQGNSA. The CDR3 is 15 amino acids. The V gene lost 6 bases and the J gene lost 10 bases, with 22 bases spanning the gap. The CDR3 coding sequence is TGTGCCAGCAGACCAGGGGCGGAGCCCTTTGGGGAGCAGTTCTTC. It specifies CASRPGAEPFGEQFF.

The V and J genes are TRBV20-1 and TRBJ2-5, with 9 positions matching TRBD1. The germline V gene encodes CDR1 DFQATT and CDR2 SNEGSKA (reference sequence). Trimming cost V 0 bases and J 6 bases; bases outside gene matches: 11. There are 16 residues in the CDR3. The CDR3 bases are TGCAGTGCTAGAGATAAGGGACAGGGAGCGATGAAGACCCAGTACTTC. Translation gives CSARDKGQGAMKTQYF.

The chain joins TRBV12-3 or TRBV12-4 to TRBJ2-1; TRBD1 or TRBD2 may be the D gene (5 bases each). This CDR3 region has 14 residues. With 4 bases removed from V and 8 bases from J, the gap between germline ends came to 15 bases. The CDR3 protein is CASSWNERGDEQFF. The DNA of the CDR3 is TGTGCCAGCAGTTGGAATGAGAGGGGCGATGAGCAGTTCTTC.

This clonotype was detected a few times. The rearrangement joins TRBV6-5 to TRBJ1-2, with TRBD1 matching over 9 bases. Germline CDR1 and CDR2: MNHEY and SVGAGI. The CDR3 sequence is 15 residues long. With V trimmed by 0 bases and J by 3 bases, 2 bases remained unmatched. The CDR3 DNA sequence: TGTGCCAGCAGTTACTCGGACAGGGGAGACTATGGCTACACCTTC. This translates into CASSYSDRGDYGYTF.

There are a few counts of this clonotype. The V call is TRBV6-6, the J call TRBJ1-1, with D possibly TRBD1 on 5 matching bases. Germline CDR1 reads MNHNY; CDR2 reads SVGAGI (reference sequence). The V gene lost 8 bases and the J gene lost 5 bases, with 18 bases spanning the gap. The CDR3 sequence is 14 residues long. The CDR3 DNA reads TGTGCCAGCCACCCAGCAGGGATGGGAACTGAAGCTTTCTTT. It specifies CASHPAGMGTEAFF.

The chain is built from TRBV20-1 and TRBJ2-7; D gene unclear. CDR1 DFQATT and CDR2 SNEGSKA come from the germline V gene (reference sequence). V dropped 2 bases and J dropped 4 bases, with 12 bases sitting between them. There are 13 residues in the CDR3. CDR3 in DNA: TGCAGTGCTAGATCTTCAGGCTGGTACGAGCAGTACTTC. Translated: CSARSSGWYEQYF.

The table lists this clonotype with a few counts. The chain uses TRBV20-1 and TRBJ2-1; 9 nucleotides line up with TRBD2. This CDR3 spans 13 amino acids. Trimming cost V 5 bases and J 8 bases; bases outside gene matches: 7. Germline V gene data show CDR1 as DFQATT and CDR2 as SNEGSKA (reference sequence). The CDR3 DNA reads TGCAGTGCTCCCGGGGGCGGGGGGGATGAGCAGTTCTTC. Translated, it gives CSAPGGGGDEQFF.

This clonotype was seen more than once but under ten times. The chain employs TRBV9 and TRBJ2-5, with TRBD1 as a possible D gene (6 bases). Germline V gene sequence: CDR1 SGDLS, CDR2 YYNGEE. Trimming removed 2 bases from V and 7 bases from J, with 18 bases in between. The CDR3 contains 15 residues. The CDR3 region is CASSVRQASGGTQYF. The DNA for the CDR3 is TGTGCCAGCAGCGTCAGACAGGCCTCCGGAGGGACCCAGTACTTC.

The rearrangement uses TRBV5-1 and TRBJ1-1; unclear D gene. The germline V gene encodes CDR1 SGHRS and CDR2 YFSETQ. V lost 5 bases and J 1 base, leaving 12 bases between the germline ends. The CDR3 is 14 residues long. Here the CDR3 DNA reads TGCGCCAGCAGGGAGAGGCAAGCGAACACTGAAGCTTTCTTT. It encodes CASRERQANTEAFF.

In this sample, this clonotype turned up once. V and J are TRBV12-3 or TRBV12-4 and TRBJ2-2; D might be TRBD1 (7 bases). V lost 6 bases to trimming and J lost 5 bases, with 13 bases between them. The CDR3 consists of 14 residues. This CDR3 is CASRETGRTGELFF. In DNA, the CDR3 is TGTGCCAGCAGGGAGACAGGGAGGACCGGGGAGCTGTTTTTT.

The count of this clonotype is one. The chain carries TRBV7-2 and TRBJ2-7; TRBD1 or TRBD2 may be the D gene (5 bases each). The DNA end lines up better with TRBJ2-4; the J call may be wrong. Germline V gives CDR1 SGHTA, CDR2 FQGNSA. The CDR3 totals 14 residues. The CDR3 sequence: CASSPGAANSIQYF. As DNA, the CDR3 is TGTGCCAGCAGCCCCGGGGCGGCGAATAGCATTCAGTACTTC.

This clonotype has just one count. At one end, the junction sequence differs from germline, possibly due to a read error. The J gene is TRBJ2-1, the V gene TRBV12-3 or TRBV12-4; tentative D call: TRBD1 (5 bases). The CDR3 is 17 residues long. The CDR3 spells CVSSKGNRLGSYNEQFF. CDR3 nucleotides: TGTGTCAGCAGTAAAGGGAACAGGCTGGGCTCCTACAATGAGCAGTTCTTC.

Of note for this clonotype: No conserved phenylalanine or tryptophan is present at the end of the CDR3, so a read error is the likely explanation. V and J are TRBV13 and TRBJ2-3; D possibly corresponds to TRBD2 (5 bases). V shed 3 bases and J shed 6 bases, with 13 bases lying between them. CDR3 length equals 14 residues. Germline V gene sequence: CDR1 PRHDT, CDR2 FYEKMQ (reference sequence). CDR3 sequence (DNA): TGTGCCAGCAGCTTTAGAGGGAGTAGGGATACGCAGTATGTT. Translation: CASSFRGSRDTQYV.

This clonotype was recorded a few times. This chain uses TRBV4-2 with TRBJ2-1; 9 bases agree with TRBD2. CDR1 and CDR2 from the germline V gene are LGHNA and YNFKEQ. CDR3 size: 16 residues. With V trimmed by 0 bases and J by 4 bases, 4 bases remained unmatched. DNA of the CDR3: TGTGCCAGCAGCCAAGATCTAGCGGGATCGTACAATGAGCAGTTCTTC. Amino acid sequence: CASSQDLAGSYNEQFF.

Remarks on this clonotype: This may be a read error: a much more frequent sequence differs by one nucleotide. The chain carries TRBV9 and TRBJ2-1; D unclear. The DNA end lines up better with TRBJ2-7; the J call may be wrong. Germline-derived CDR1 and CDR2 are SGDLS and YYNGEE. The CDR3 is made up of 16 amino acids. The CDR3 sequence: CASSVGGYGSYNEQYF. CDR3 in DNA: TGTGCCAGCAGCGTAGGAGGATACGGCTCCTACAATGAGCAGTACTTC.

This clonotype has a handful of counts. The chain has TRBV11-3 and TRBJ2-3; D uncertain. Trimming pared 6 bases from V and 5 bases from J, leaving 15 bases between. The CDR3 totals 14 residues. In germline, CDR1 is SGHNT, CDR2 YENEEA. As DNA, the CDR3 is TGTGCCAGCAGTCTAGGGCCCCCGGGAGATACGCAGTATTTT. Residues: CASSLGPPGDTQYF.

This chain connects TRBV30 to TRBJ1-4; weak D call: TRBD1 (6 bases). Between the trimmed V and J ends, which lost 3 bases and 7 bases, there was a span of 15 bases. This CDR3 contains 14 residues. Germline lookup yields CDR1 GTSNPN and CDR2 SVGIG (reference sequence). The CDR3 protein is CAWRGAGATEKLFF. As DNA, the CDR3 is TGTGCCTGGAGGGGGGCAGGGGCAACTGAAAAACTGTTTTTT.

The chain recombines TRBV20-1 with TRBJ2-3, with TRBD2 as a possible D gene (5 bases). This CDR3 spans 15 amino acids. Trimming stripped 7 bases from V and 2 bases from J, with 19 bases between. In germline, CDR1 is DFQATT, CDR2 SNEGSKA (reference sequence). This CDR3 is CSVLPLGGFTDTQYF. Written as DNA, the CDR3 is TGCAGTGTACTCCCCTTAGGAGGTTTCACAGATACGCAGTATTTT.

This clonotype was detected only a few times. The chain links TRBV20-1 to TRBJ2-3, with 10 bases aligning to TRBD2. The V segment lost 5 bases and the J segment 2 bases; nucleotides outside the gene matches: 4. Germline V gives CDR1 DFQATT, CDR2 SNEGSKA (reference sequence). This CDR3 region has 14 residues. The CDR3 loop reads CSAESGGATDTQYF. In nucleotides, the CDR3 is TGCAGTGCTGAGAGCGGGGGGGCCACAGATACGCAGTATTTT.

The rearrangement joins TRBV6-6 to TRBJ1-2; TRBD1 might be the D (6 bases). The CDR3 spans 15 residues. Trimming left V 3 bases short and J 6 bases short, with 17 bases between. The germline V gene has CDR1 MNHNY and CDR2 SVGAGI (reference sequence). The CDR3 sequence: CASSYPRTAENGYTF. In DNA form, the CDR3 reads TGTGCCAGCAGTTATCCCCGGACAGCTGAGAATGGCTACACCTTC.

This clonotype was counted only a few times. The chain's CDR3 is CASSKQSANYGYTF. The CDR3 DNA follows: TGTGCCAGCAGTAAACAGTCCGCTAACTATGGCTACACCTTC. The J gene is TRBJ1-2, the V gene TRBV11-2, with D uncertain. Germline CDR1 SGHAT, CDR2 FQNNGV. With 6 bases removed from V and 0 bases from J, the gap between germline ends came to 11 bases. This CDR3 is 14 amino acids long.

The chain couples TRBV29-1 to TRBJ2-1; possibly TRBD1 for D (6 bases). The CDR3 has 11 amino acids. Germline CDR1 SQVTM, CDR2 ANQGSEA. The V and J ends lost 8 bases and 4 bases respectively, with 9 bases between them. Written as DNA, the CDR3 is TGCAGCTGGGACACGTACAATGAGCAGTTCTTC. It yields the protein CSWDTYNEQFF.